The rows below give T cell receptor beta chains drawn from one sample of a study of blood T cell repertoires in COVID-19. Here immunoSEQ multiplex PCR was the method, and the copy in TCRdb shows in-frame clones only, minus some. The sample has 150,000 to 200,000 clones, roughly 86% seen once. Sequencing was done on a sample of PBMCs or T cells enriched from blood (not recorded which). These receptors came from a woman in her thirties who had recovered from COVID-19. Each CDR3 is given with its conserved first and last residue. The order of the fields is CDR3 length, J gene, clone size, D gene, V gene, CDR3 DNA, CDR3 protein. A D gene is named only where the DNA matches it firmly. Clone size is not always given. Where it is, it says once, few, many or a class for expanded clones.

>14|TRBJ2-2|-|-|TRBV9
TGTGCCAGCAGCGTCTCCCAGGGCGTCGGGGAGCTGTTTTTT
CASSVSQGVGELFF
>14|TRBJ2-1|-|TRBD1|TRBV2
TGTGCCAGTGGGTCCCGGGACAGTTACAATGAGCAGTTCTTC
CASGSRDSYNEQFF
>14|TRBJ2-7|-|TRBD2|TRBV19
TGTGCCAGTAGCCAAGGACTAGGGGCCTACGAGCAGTACTTC
CASSQGLGAYEQYF
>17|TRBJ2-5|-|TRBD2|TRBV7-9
TGTGCCAGCAGATGGACTAGCGGGAGGGCCCGAGGGGAGACCCAGTACTTC
CASRWTSGRARGETQYF
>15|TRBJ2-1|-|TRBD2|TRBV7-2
TGTGCCAGCAACACCGGGACTAGCGGGAGAGGTGAGCAGTTCTTC
CASNTGTSGRGEQFF
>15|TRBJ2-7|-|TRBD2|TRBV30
TGTGCCTGGAAACTAGCGGGAGGGCCAACAACTCGGGAGTACTTC
CAWKLAGGPTTREYF
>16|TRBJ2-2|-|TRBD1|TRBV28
TGTGCCAGCAGTCCAACCGGGACAGACTACACCGGGGAGCTGTTTTTT
CASSPTGTDYTGELFF
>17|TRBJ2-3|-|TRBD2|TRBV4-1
TGCGCCAGCAGCCAAGACGCCACTAGCGGGAGGGCGGATACGCAGTATTTT
CASSQDATSGRADTQYF
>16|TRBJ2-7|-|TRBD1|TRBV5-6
TGTGCCAGCAGCTTGATCCTGGGACAGGGAGGCTACGAGCAGTACTTC
CASSLILGQGGYEQYF
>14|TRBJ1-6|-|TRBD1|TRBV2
TGTGCCAGCAGGCCTACAGGGACAGGTTCACCCCTCCACTTT
CASRPTGTGSPLHF
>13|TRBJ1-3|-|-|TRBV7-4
TGTGCCAGCAGCCCTCGAGTTGGAAACACCATATATTTT
CASSPRVGNTIYF
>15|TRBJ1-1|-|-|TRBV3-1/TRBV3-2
TGTGCCAGCAGCCAAGGTACAGGCCTGAACACTGAAGCTTTCTTT
CASSQGTGLNTEAFF
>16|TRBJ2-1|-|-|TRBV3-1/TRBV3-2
TGTGCCAGCAGCCAAGTTATAGCGAGCTCCTACAATGAGCAGTTCTTC
CASSQVIASSYNEQFF
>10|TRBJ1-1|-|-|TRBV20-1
TGCAGTGCTAGAACGGGCGGGGCTTTCTTT
CSARTGGAFF
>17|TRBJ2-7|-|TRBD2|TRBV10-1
TGCGCCAGCAGTGATGGACTAGCGGGTGGTGGCCGTTACGAGCAGTACTTC
CASSDGLAGGGRYEQYF
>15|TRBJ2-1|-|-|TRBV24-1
TGTGCCACCAGTGACGAGAAATACGAGCACAATGAGCAGTTCTTC
CATSDEKYEHNEQFF
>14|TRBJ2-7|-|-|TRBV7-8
TGTGCCAGCAGCTTAGAGCAGGGGTTGTACGAGCAGTACTTC
CASSLEQGLYEQYF
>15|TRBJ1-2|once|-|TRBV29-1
TGCAGCGTTGATGGGTGGGCGCCCGCCCAATATGGCTACACCTTC
CSVDGWAPAQYGYTF
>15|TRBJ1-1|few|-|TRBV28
TGTGCCAGCAGCGGAACTAAGGAGACGAACACTGAAGCTTTCTTT
CASSGTKETNTEAFF
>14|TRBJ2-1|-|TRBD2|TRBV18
TGTGCCAGCTCACCTGGGACTACCGACAATGAGCAGTTCTTC
CASSPGTTDNEQFF
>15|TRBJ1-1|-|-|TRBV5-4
TGTGCCAGCAGCGCAAACAGGGTGAGGAACACTGAAGCTTTCTTT
CASSANRVRNTEAFF
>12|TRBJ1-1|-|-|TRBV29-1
TGCAGCGTTGTAGTGACGGGTCTAGAAGCTTTCTTT
CSVVVTGLEAFF
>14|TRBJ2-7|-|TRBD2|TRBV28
TGTGCCAGCAGTTTACTAGCGGGAGCCTACGAGCAGTACTTC
CASSLLAGAYEQYF
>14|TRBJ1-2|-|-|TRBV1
TGCACCAGCTCCGGGGTAGGGGGTAACTATGGCTACACCTTC
CTSSGVGGNYGYTF
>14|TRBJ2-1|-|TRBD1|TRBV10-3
TGTGCCATCAGTGAGACAGGGGTCAGCGATGAGCAGTTCTTC
CAISETGVSDEQFF